What follows is one T cell receptor (beta chain) and its context. Its antigen is not identified. This sample is part of a study of T cell responses to AZD1222 COVID-19 vaccine. Study-level results: Spike-specific TCR depth and breadth grew after two AZD1222 doses.

The protocol was immunoSEQ multiplex PCR, while the TCRdb copy is restricted to in-frame clones and leaves out a portion. The table includes about 99,000 clones, 90% detected once. CDR3 length: 14 amino acids. Germline V gives CDR1 LNHDA, CDR2 SQIVND (reference sequence). The V end lost 2 bases, the J end lost 6 bases, and 13 bases lay between the germline ends. The chain carries TRBV19 and TRBJ1-2, with a weak D call TRBD1 (6 bases). This receptor was taken from an adult in good health. The sequences come from peripheral blood, collected on day 0 of AZD1222 vaccination. Here the CDR3 reads CASSIWGQSHGYTF. CDR3 coding DNA: TGTGCCAGTAGTATATGGGGGCAAAGCCATGGCTACACCTTC. The whole variable domain, remainder taken from reference TRBV19 and TRBJ1-2, is DGGITQSPKYLFRKEGQNVTLSCEQNLNHDAMYWYRQDPGQGLRLIYYSQIVNDFQKGDIAEGYSVSREKKESFPLTVTSAQKNPTAFYLCASSIWGQSHGYTFGSGTRLTVV.